These T cell receptor beta chains were read from a single sample in a study of CD8+ T cells in alopecia areata. Data came from immunoSEQ multiplex PCR; TCRdb stores just in-frame clones and leaves some out. The sample carries 150,000 to 180,000 clones, around 50% recorded once. The source was CD8+ T cells sorted from blood, collected at week 0. The receptors shown here come from a human donor with alopecia areata. Each CDR3 is given with its conserved first and last residue. Clone size is not always given. Where it is, it says once, few, many or a class for expanded clones.

v_call: TRBV7-2
j_call: TRBJ2-2
clone_size: NA
cdr3_aa: CASSITSGGDTGELFF

v_call: TRBV18
j_call: TRBJ2-2
clone_size: NA
cdr3_aa: CASSPGQNTGELFF

v_call: TRBV30
j_call: TRBJ1-6
clone_size: NA
cdr3_aa: CAWSEPGHDYNSPLHF

v_call: TRBV30
j_call: TRBJ2-7
clone_size: once
cdr3_aa: CAWRPGQAPYEQYF

v_call: TRBV9
j_call: TRBJ1-4
clone_size: NA
cdr3_aa: CASSATATNEKLFF

v_call: TRBV7-2
j_call: TRBJ2-7
clone_size: NA
cdr3_aa: CASSPTVGYEQYF

v_call: TRBV7-8
j_call: TRBJ2-1
clone_size: few
cdr3_aa: CASSLDANEQFF

v_call: TRBV23-1
j_call: TRBJ1-1
clone_size: NA
cdr3_aa: CASSHPPSDRSLNTEAFF

v_call: TRBV11-1
j_call: TRBJ2-1
clone_size: NA
cdr3_aa: CASSLASGGLNEQFF

v_call: TRBV29-1
j_call: TRBJ2-7
clone_size: NA
cdr3_aa: CSVPAQGQEDYEQYF

v_call: TRBV6-5
j_call: TRBJ1-5
clone_size: NA
cdr3_aa: CASSYSGRADQPQHF

v_call: TRBV10-2
j_call: TRBJ2-1
clone_size: NA
cdr3_aa: CASTAGEGEQFF

v_call: TRBV27
j_call: TRBJ2-1
clone_size: NA
cdr3_aa: CASRGGSYNEQFF

v_call: TRBV29-1
j_call: TRBJ2-7
clone_size: few
cdr3_aa: CSVGWTSYEQYF

v_call: TRBV27
j_call: TRBJ1-5
clone_size: once
cdr3_aa: CASSLTVQRPQHF

v_call: TRBV6-5
j_call: TRBJ2-1
clone_size: few
cdr3_aa: CASSPGQGNEQFF

v_call: TRBV4-3
j_call: TRBJ2-7
clone_size: NA
cdr3_aa: CASSQDGGTSYEQYF

v_call: TRBV30
j_call: TRBJ1-1
clone_size: NA
cdr3_aa: CASGTINTEAFF

v_call: TRBV15
j_call: TRBJ2-2
clone_size: NA
cdr3_aa: CATSRDGYDTGELFF

v_call: TRBV10-3
j_call: TRBJ2-7
clone_size: NA
cdr3_aa: CAISDQGYRNEQYF

v_call: TRBV7-9
j_call: TRBJ2-7
clone_size: few
cdr3_aa: CASSFRGYEQYF

v_call: TRBV6-5
j_call: TRBJ1-2
clone_size: NA
cdr3_aa: CASSGTSGQIYGYTF

v_call: TRBV2
j_call: TRBJ2-7
clone_size: few
cdr3_aa: CASSWDRGYEQYF

v_call: TRBV30
j_call: TRBJ2-7
clone_size: NA
cdr3_aa: CAWTRTSGVHEQYF

v_call: TRBV30
j_call: TRBJ1-1
clone_size: NA
cdr3_aa: CAWSVYASGQGTFF

v_call: TRBV27
j_call: TRBJ2-1
clone_size: NA
cdr3_aa: CASSLWLGGANNEQFF

v_call: TRBV29-1
j_call: TRBJ1-1
clone_size: NA
cdr3_aa: CSVGGKGEGPEAFF

v_call: TRBV6-1
j_call: TRBJ2-2
clone_size: NA
cdr3_aa: CASTQGLELTGELFF

v_call: TRBV2
j_call: TRBJ2-1
clone_size: many
cdr3_aa: CASRDTNNEQFF

v_call: TRBV29-1
j_call: TRBJ1-1
clone_size: NA
cdr3_aa: CSVDRGNTEAFF

v_call: TRBV11-2
j_call: TRBJ2-7
clone_size: few
cdr3_aa: CASSLVGRPYEQYF

v_call: TRBV5-1
j_call: TRBJ1-2
clone_size: few
cdr3_aa: CASSEGQGRGYTF

v_call: TRBV27
j_call: TRBJ2-2
clone_size: few
cdr3_aa: CASSLAGAGELFF

v_call: TRBV4-3
j_call: TRBJ2-5
clone_size: NA
cdr3_aa: CASSRLTGAGQETQYF

v_call: TRBV6-6
j_call: TRBJ1-1
clone_size: NA
cdr3_aa: CASSSTGGRTEAFF

v_call: TRBV29-1
j_call: TRBJ2-7
clone_size: NA
cdr3_aa: CSVETSGSSYEQYF

v_call: TRBV4-3
j_call: TRBJ1-2
clone_size: NA
cdr3_aa: CASSQDWGHGYTF

v_call: TRBV6-4
j_call: TRBJ2-3
clone_size: medium-sized
cdr3_aa: CASSDSSGGPDTQYF

v_call: TRBV13
j_call: TRBJ1-4
clone_size: few
cdr3_aa: CASSLGPGDEKLFF

v_call: TRBV25-1
j_call: TRBJ2-6
clone_size: once
cdr3_aa: CASSEAWGAGANVLTF

v_call: TRBV2
j_call: TRBJ2-1
clone_size: NA
cdr3_aa: CASILGGGAWNEQFF

v_call: TRBV19
j_call: TRBJ1-1
clone_size: NA
cdr3_aa: CASSIPGGAFF

v_call: TRBV29-1
j_call: TRBJ1-2
clone_size: NA
cdr3_aa: CSVEPGAGYTF

v_call: TRBV13
j_call: TRBJ1-1
clone_size: NA
cdr3_aa: CASSLGPGGTEAFF

v_call: TRBV7-7
j_call: TRBJ2-1
clone_size: few
cdr3_aa: CASSLNSAVGDLGEQFF

v_call: TRBV4-3
j_call: TRBJ1-5
clone_size: NA
cdr3_aa: CASSQVRVFDSNQPQHF

v_call: TRBV7-9
j_call: TRBJ1-1
clone_size: NA
cdr3_aa: CASSLAGLADGIMNTEAFF

v_call: TRBV13
j_call: TRBJ2-2
clone_size: NA
cdr3_aa: CASSPRTENTGELFF

v_call: TRBV27
j_call: TRBJ2-7
clone_size: few
cdr3_aa: CASSLLGVPYEQYF